This T cell receptor beta chain was captured by sequencing in a study of blood T cell repertoires in COVID-19. The wider study: Samples of COVID-19 (acute and convalescent) were obtained from the United States, Italy and Spain. T cells, B-cell-depleted T cells, or PBMCs provided the cDNA or gDNA that served as material.

In the source study's methods: Reference gene primer amplification gave nucleated cell count estimates. This table comes from immunoSEQ multiplex PCR, and its TCRdb copy is limited to in-frame clones, with some not included. That table is the source of V, J and clone size, and D and trimming were worked out from the DNA. This sample has over 200,000 clones; approximately 86% occur once, and the top ten carry roughly 1.5%. The CDR3 is 15 amino acids. Germline V gene sequence: CDR1 SGHVS, CDR2 FNYEAQ. Trimming left V 4 bases short and J 0 bases short, with 10 bases between. This clone has only one observation.

The V call is TRBV7-6, the J call TRBJ2-1, with D tentatively TRBD2 (5 bases). This TCR derives from a young man with active or convalescent COVID-19. Sequencing was done on a sample of peripheral blood. The CDR3 DNA reads TGTGCCAGCAGCTCGGACTTGAGCTCCTACAATGAGCAGTTCTTC. Its translation: CASSSDLSSYNEQFF.